Sequencing of this T cell receptor (beta chain) was carried out in a study of prognosis after radiotherapy for stage I lung cancer. Study overall: Among the enrolled patients, some 15 had newly diagnosed primary stage I lung tumors, while roughly five had oligometastatic NSCLC following surgical resection of the primary tumor. Overall study findings and caveats: Patients' TRBV and TRBJ gene usage reportedly differed by presence or absence of metastases.

Other malignancies, prior chemotherapy and prior radiotherapy were absent in all patients, each of whom was node-negative on CT and PET/CT. The CDR3 runs 15 residues. From germline, CDR1 is MNHEY and CDR2 SVGEGT. V was clipped by 6 bases and J by 2 bases; unmatched bases: 10. A word on this clonotype: The antigen remains unidentified.

Two-round multiplex PCR, the amplification method, yielded TCR beta CDR3 from genomic DNA. Amplification during the initial PCR round employed primers specific to each TRBV and TRBJ gene. The authors ran second-round PCR with universal primers. In TCRdb, the multiplex PCR reads were re-called with MiXCR into one record per CDR3 protein. This table has fewer than 20,000 distinct CDR3 sequences, over 15% appearing once. This clonotype was sampled from a donor older than 45 with non-small cell lung cancer. The sample here was PBMCs, taken before or after stereotactic body radiation therapy (not recorded which). The gene calls are TRBV6-2 or TRBV6-3 and TRBJ2-7, with 7 nucleotides matching TRBD2. CDR3 DNA: TGTGCCAGCAGAAGAGGAACTAGCGCAACCTACGAGCAGTACTTC. Its protein product is CASRRGTSATYEQYF.